This record looks at one T cell receptor (beta chain) sequence and its context. Its cognate antigen is unknown. Produced via immunoSEQ multiplex PCR; TCRdb's table is partial and in-frame only. The sample shows more than 900,000 clones, about 80% of them seen only once. V gave up 5 bases and J gave up 4 bases; unmatched junction bases: 6. Germline CDR1 and CDR2: SGHTA and FQGTGA. The CDR3 sequence is 14 residues long. The sample is drawn from a study of shared clonotypes between healthy human individuals. Study-wide results and caveats: The small donor group covered limited genetic and exposure diversity. Generation probabilities of non-shared clonotypes were lower (relative to those shared by all four donors). Naive CD4 clonotype sharing across several donors was around 5%.

Material for sequencing was memory CD4+ T cells from PBMCs. The subset was: CD45RA-negative fraction. The V gene is TRBV7-3, the J gene TRBJ1-1; 8 bases align to TRBD1. The sequence was collected from a man aged 18-30 years in good health. Some clones in this sample may be carry-over from other donors' samples. CDR3 protein: CASSQQGGGTEAFF. CDR3 DNA sequence: TGTGCCAGCAGCCAACAGGGGGGAGGCACTGAAGCTTTCTTT.